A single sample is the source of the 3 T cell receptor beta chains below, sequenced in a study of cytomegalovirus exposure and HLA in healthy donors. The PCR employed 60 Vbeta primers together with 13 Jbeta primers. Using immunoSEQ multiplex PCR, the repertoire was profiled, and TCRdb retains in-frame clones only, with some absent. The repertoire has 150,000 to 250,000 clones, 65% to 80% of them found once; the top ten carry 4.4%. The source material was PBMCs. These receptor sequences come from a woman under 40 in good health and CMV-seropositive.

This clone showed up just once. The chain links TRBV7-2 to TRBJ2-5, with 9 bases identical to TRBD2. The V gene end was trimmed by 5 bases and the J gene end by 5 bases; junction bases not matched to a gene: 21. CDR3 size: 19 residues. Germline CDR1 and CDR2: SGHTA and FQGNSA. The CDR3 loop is CASSPLGREGLALMETQYF. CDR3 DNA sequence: TGTGCCAGCAGCCCCCTGGGGCGGGAGGGACTAGCTCTGATGGAGACCCAGTACTTC.

CDR3 in DNA: TGCAGCGTTGAAGATCAGACAGGCTCCGAGGATGAGCAGTTCTTC. Translation gives CSVEDQTGSEDEQFF. This chain uses TRBV29-1 with TRBJ2-1; TRBD1 might be the D (6 bases). CDR3 size: 15 residues. Looked up from germline, CDR1 is SQVTM and CDR2 is ANQGSEA. V shed 0 bases and J shed 8 bases, with 17 bases lying between them.

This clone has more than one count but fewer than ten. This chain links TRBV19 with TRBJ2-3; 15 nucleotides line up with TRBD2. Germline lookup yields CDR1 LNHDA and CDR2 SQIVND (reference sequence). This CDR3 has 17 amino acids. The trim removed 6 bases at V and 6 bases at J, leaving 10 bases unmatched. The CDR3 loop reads CASRLGLAGGQVDTQYF. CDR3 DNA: TGTGCCAGTAGATTGGGACTAGCGGGAGGTCAAGTGGATACGCAGTATTTT.